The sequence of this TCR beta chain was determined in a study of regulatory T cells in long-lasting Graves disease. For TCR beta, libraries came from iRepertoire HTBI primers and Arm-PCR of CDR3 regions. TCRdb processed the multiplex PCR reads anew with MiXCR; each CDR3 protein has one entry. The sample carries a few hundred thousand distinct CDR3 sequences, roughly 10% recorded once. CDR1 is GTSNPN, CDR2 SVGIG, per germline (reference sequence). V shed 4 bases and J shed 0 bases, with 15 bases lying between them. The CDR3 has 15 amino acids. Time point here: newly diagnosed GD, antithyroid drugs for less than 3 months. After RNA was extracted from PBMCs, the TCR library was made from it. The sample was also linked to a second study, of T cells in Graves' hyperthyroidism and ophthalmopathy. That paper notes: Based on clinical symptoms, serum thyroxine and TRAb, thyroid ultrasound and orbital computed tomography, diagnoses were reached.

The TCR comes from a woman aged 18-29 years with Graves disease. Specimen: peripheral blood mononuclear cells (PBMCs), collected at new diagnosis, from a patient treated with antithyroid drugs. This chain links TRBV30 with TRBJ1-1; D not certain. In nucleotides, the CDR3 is TGTGCCTGGACCCCCTACGAGAGACTGAACACTGAAGCTTTCTTT. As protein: CAWTPYERLNTEAFF.